This T cell receptor (beta chain) is drawn from a study of shared clonotypes between healthy human individuals (dated by TCRdb to about 2020). Turning to the overall study: A few men and a couple of women, aged 18 to 49 years, made up the cohort. For each donor, CD4 naive and CD4 memory were each given three plates, CD8 naive was given two plates, and CD8 memory was given one plate. To estimate repertoire size and how much clonotype sharing occurs between individuals, the study deeply sequenced the blood TCR repertoires of roughly 5 healthy adults. To increase sequencing depth and limit assay-specific biases, TCR repertoire library preparation and sequencing were carried out by different laboratories using diverse techniques. Per donor, leukapheresis produced somewhere between about 0.94 and 9 billion PBMCs. Points the paper makes about the study in general: Compared with non-shared clonotypes, the clonotypes found in all four sorted-subset donors had higher generation probabilities. About 5% of naive CD4, 3.5% of naive CD8, 2.3% of memory CD4, and 0.4% of memory CD8 clonotypes were shared across several donors. Because the study included a small number of donors, the genetic and exposure-history diversity represented was limited. Larger estimated clonotype richness was generally found for naive subsets than for memory subsets. Incomplete sequencing was indicated by rarefaction of sorted-subset datasets, despite the large sequencing depth. Sampling was restricted to blood, and TCR repertoires in tissues likely differ from the TCR repertoires found in blood. Pairwise subsampling indicated that sequencing depth was expected to affect the degree of clonotype sharing among donors.

TCR CDR3 regions were amplified from genomic DNA by multiplex PCR using the deep immunoSEQ assay. Extracted genomic DNA from each cell subset was distributed evenly across all wells of several immunoSEQ 96-well plates, and each plate was treated as a replicate. For sorted subsets, each replicate PCR was loaded with around 220 ng genomic DNA, equivalent to about 30,000 T cell genomes. Purified libraries were measured with a Qubit 3.0 fluorometer, size-checked on a Bioanalyzer 2100, and measured again with the KAPA Library Quantification kit. Each immunoSEQ 96-well plate was sequenced on its own single-read 150-cycle Illumina NextSeq 550 flow cell. Processing in the source paper ran as follows. Because only junctional sequences without quality scores were contained in the immunoSEQ output, filtering matching that applied to full-length reads could not be performed. Sequences were annotated with PyIR, a Python wrapper for IgBLAST v1.9, using IMGT germline references to assign V/J genes and CDR3. Any read was removed if the V/J assignment was weak (E-value above 1e-6), the CDR3 was missing, or the read contained stop codons, out-of-frame junctions, or ambiguous translated residues. V3J clonotypes were defined by identical inferred V gene, J gene, and CDR3 amino acid sequence. Percentage overlap between repertoires was computed as shared unique clonotypes divided by the size of the smaller repertoire. Three approaches were used to assess repertoire richness: RTK rarefaction, the Chao1 estimator, and Recon v2.1 estimates of unobserved clonotypes. For all TCRbeta clonotypes obtained by the gDNA method from a few donors, generation probabilities were computed with OLGA. TCRdb mirrors the immuneACCESS table, restricted to in-frame sequences. Some clones are absent from its copies; in checked studies, under half trace to an unresolved V gene, and the reason for the others is unknown. V, J and clone size are those of that table, while D and trimming were read from the DNA. This sample gives approximately 2,200,000 clones in total; about 93% of them show up just once. 1.5% to 2% of the sample rests with the top ten.

The CDR3 goes from the cysteine to the phenylalanine over 15 residues. Only the CDR3 region is kept as DNA, spanning 45 bases read in frame from base 1. Trimming takes 5 bases off V and 6 bases off J; junction bases not matched to a gene: 13. The CDR1 and CDR2 encoded by the germline V gene (reference sequence) are SGHKS and YYEKEE. On this clone itself: No cognate antigen has been identified for it. Per-base qualities were not stored, and no clone one base away is much larger.

For the CD8 naive samples, CD45RO-negative cells were positively selected for CCR7, yielding a CD45RA+CCR7+ population from which TemRA cells were excluded. Donors were healthy HIV-negative adults with no recently reported acute infections or vaccinations. Every donor was a Caucasian adult residing in Nashville, Tennessee, USA. After blood collection by leukapheresis, PBMCs were isolated using Ficoll-Histopaque density gradient centrifugation and then cryopreserved in the vapor phase of liquid nitrogen. Analytical flow cytometry was used to check the purity and quantity of every magnetically sorted T cell population. From each sorted fraction, genomic DNA was isolated and quantified by UV absorbance on a Nanodrop 2000c.

The V and J segments used are TRBV5-5 and TRBJ1-1, and 7 junction bases match TRBD1. The TCR sequence derives from a young man in good health. Some clones in this sample may be carry-over from other donors' samples. Sequenced sample: naive CD8+ T cells from PBMCs. This specimen's cell subset or site label, interpreted: CD45RA+CCR7+. The DNA sequence is TGTGCCAGCAGAATCGACCCGGGACAGATATCTGAAGCTTTCTTT. Its translation reads: CASRIDPGQISEAFF.